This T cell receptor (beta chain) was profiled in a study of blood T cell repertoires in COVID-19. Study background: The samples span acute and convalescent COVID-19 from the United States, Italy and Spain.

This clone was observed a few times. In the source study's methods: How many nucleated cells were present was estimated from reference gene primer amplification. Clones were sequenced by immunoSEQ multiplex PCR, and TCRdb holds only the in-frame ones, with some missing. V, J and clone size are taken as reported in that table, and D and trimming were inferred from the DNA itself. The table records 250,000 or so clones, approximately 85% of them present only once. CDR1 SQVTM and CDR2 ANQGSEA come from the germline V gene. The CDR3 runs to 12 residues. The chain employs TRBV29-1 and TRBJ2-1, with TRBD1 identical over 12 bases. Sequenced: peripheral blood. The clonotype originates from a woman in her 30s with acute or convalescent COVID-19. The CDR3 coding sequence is TGCGGTGGGGGACAGGGGGCGCGTGAGCAGTTCTTC. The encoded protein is CGGGQGAREQFF.